Below, one TCR beta chain is given with its context. Many counts were recorded for this clonotype. Its antigen is not yet known. The record has no base qualities; no much larger clone is one base away. Every donor in the study was a healthy Caucasian. The twin cohort consisted of three pairs of female monozygotic twins, all aged about 18 to 29 years. Using Miltenyi CD45RO+ enrichment and human naive T-cell isolation kits, memory (CD45RO+) and naive T cells were isolated from PBMC. The library was made by 5' RACE. Reads for this sample came from an Illumina HiSeq 2000. A universal primer binding site was introduced by template switching, and a unique molecular identifier was present in the final cDNA, enabling accurate counting of TCR cDNA molecules. Specific primers in the conserved constant-segment region were used to synthesize first-strand cDNA for the TCR alpha and beta chains. Each cDNA library was double barcoded, with a SMART-Mk sample barcode plus Illumina barcodes, to control for contamination. Two successive PCR steps introduced TruSeq adapter sequences along with Illumina sample barcodes. The TCR alpha and beta cDNA libraries were sequenced on the Illumina HiSeq platform using custom primers. Per the source publication's procedure: MiGEC was used to process raw reads and extract unique molecular identifiers, and MiXCR was used to find CDR3 positions. For each individual, recombination models were inferred using an EM algorithm with the repgenHMM and IGoR tools. Shared clonotype analysis was performed with the tcR package in R, normalizing sharing by the product of cloneset sizes. To study raw recombination without the effects of thymic and clonal selection, out-of-frame nonproductive sequences were analyzed. The public reads were quality trimmed at Q25 with fastp and then assembled into clones with MiXCR by TCRdb, keeping productive beta chains. A single entry per CDR3 protein holds the most common genes and DNA from its merged rows. The V and J calls here are based on TCRdb, not the publication. Across this sample there are around 280,000 distinct CDR3 sequences, with under 9.5% seen only once. The leading ten clones occupy approximately 2.1% of the sample.

This sample was taken from a study of identical twins (dated by TCRdb to 2016 to 2018). Background on the whole study: To test whether fetal clonotypes persist, this study deep-sequenced TCR alpha and beta repertoires from monozygotic twins, from unrelated adults of various ages, and from cord blood. To rule out contamination, replicate twin experiments were performed at different times with different library preparation protocols.

The full study reports these points: Because the same donors could not be followed over many years, the conclusions relied on cross-sectional statistical analysis. Out-of-frame TCR alpha sharing in monozygotic twins was systematically underestimated by recombination models, whereas sharing between unrelated individuals was in agreement with the recombination models. The excess sharing between twins in beta out-of-frame sequences was weaker because fewer shared sequences reduced the signal-to-noise ratio. Compared with coincidental sharing between unrelated individuals, out-of-frame TCR alpha sequences shared between twins had an excess of sequences with low generation probability. Fewer insertions were carried by abundant cord blood beta clonotypes; a weaker similar trend was observed in young adult naive repertoires, while no such trend was observed in memory repertoires. Zero-insertion analyses could be partly confounded by invariant T cells such as MAIT and iNKT, although diverse VJ usage argued against such confounding for most clonotypes.

V loses 8 bases of germline sequence and J loses 7 bases, and the interval between the two ends is 11 bases. Taken from cysteine to phenylalanine, the CDR3 has 11 residues. Only the CDR3 part of the read is kept: 33 bases, read in frame from the first base. CDR1 and CDR2 are drawn from the germline V gene (reference sequence): MNHNY, SVGAGI. The sample was also reused in another study, on yellow fever vaccine responses in identical twins. Taken from the second paper: According to the authors, in identical twins the way T cells responded to vaccination appeared partly convergent and partly personalized. In the study, vaccine-responding T cell clones were precisely tracked in identical twins.

Material: memory (CD45RO+) T cells sorted from blood. The cell subset or site label on this specimen signifies: CD45RO+ enriched T cells. The chain is assembled from TRBV6-6 and TRBJ1-2, with the D gene not clear enough to name. The source is a woman under 30 in good health. The base sequence is TGTGCCAGCGCAGGTGTCTCTGGCTACACCTTC. Translation gives CASAGVSGYTF.